Below are 9 T cell receptor beta chains sequenced from a single sample in a study of T-cell reconstitution after alpha-beta-depleted transplantation in children. The TCRbeta library was prepared with unique molecular identifiers. TCRdb reprocessed the PCR reads via MiXCR and lists one record per CDR3 protein. In the table there are 500,000 to 600,000 distinct CDR3 sequences, approximately 32% of which are singletons. Sequencing was performed on PBMCs from the stem cell graft donor, taken from the stem cell graft. The receptor source for this set is a human donor who donated a stem cell graft to a child with aplastic anemia.

The V gene is TRBV20-1, the J gene TRBJ2-7, with D possibly TRBD1 on 6 matching bases. The germline V gene encodes CDR1 DFQATT and CDR2 SNEGSKA (reference sequence). Trimming took 2 bases from V and 4 from J, leaving 12 bases between them. The CDR3 totals 13 residues. CDR3 coding DNA: TGCAGTGCTAGAAACCGGGACAATTACGAGCAGTACGTC. It yields the protein CSARNRDNYEQYV.

This chain joins TRBV4-1 and TRBJ1-5; 7 bases fit TRBD1. The CDR3 runs 16 residues. Germline V lookup: CDR1 MGHRA, CDR2 YSYEKL. After removal of 1 base from V and 1 base from J, the junction contained 4 bases not matched to a gene. CDR3 in amino acids: CASSQGGDRSNQPQHF. Here the CDR3 DNA reads TGCGCCAGCAGCCAAGGAGGGGACAGAAGCAATCAGCCCCAGCATTTT.

This chain's CDR3 is CASSQDTSGSGEQFF. The CDR3 nucleotides are TGCGCCAGCAGCCAAGACACTAGCGGGAGTGGTGAGCAGTTCTTC. The chain joins TRBV4-3 to TRBJ2-1, with TRBD2 identical over 11 bases. The CDR3 extends over 15 amino acids. Trimming removed 0 bases from V and 9 bases from J; junction bases left unmatched: 4. CDR1 LGHNA and CDR2 YSLEER come from the germline V gene.

This clonotype was counted between two and nine times. The gene calls are TRBV27 and TRBJ2-6; 7 bases align to TRBD1. Looked up from germline, CDR1 is MNHEY and CDR2 is SMNVEV (reference sequence). The CDR3 extends over 17 amino acids. Unmatched junction bases numbered 8, after V lost 4 bases and J lost 2 bases. CDR3 sequence reads: CASSSTGSSAGANVLTF. CDR3 nucleotides: TGTGCCAGCAGTTCGACAGGGAGTAGCGCTGGGGCCAACGTCCTGACTTTC.

The chain joins TRBV29-1 to TRBJ2-7; the match to TRBD2 covers 12 bases. J was trimmed by 5 bases and V by 6 bases; bases with no gene match: 2. CDR1 and CDR2 from the germline V gene are SQVTM and ANQGSEA. CDR3 size: 12 residues. The CDR3 sequence is CSVTSGSHEQYF. As DNA, the CDR3 is TGCAGCGTGACTAGCGGGAGCCACGAGCAGTACTTC.

The genes are TRBV11-2 and TRBJ1-3; D may be TRBD1 (6 bases). The CDR3 length is 16 residues. The V gene lost 0 bases and the J gene lost 2 bases, with 11 bases spanning the gap. Germline V gene data show CDR1 as SGHAT and CDR2 as FQNNGV. In DNA, the CDR3 is TGTGCCAGCAGCTTAGAACAGGGCGGAACTGGAAACACCATATATTTT. This encodes CASSLEQGGTGNTIYF.

This clonotype came up many times. The V and J genes are TRBV5-1 and TRBJ2-1, with TRBD2 identical over 11 bases. This CDR3 is 15 amino acids long. Germline CDR1 SGHRS, CDR2 YFSETQ. V lost 5 bases and J lost 0; bases outside the gene matches: 1. The CDR3 DNA reads as TGCGCCAGCAGAACTAGCGGGAGCTCCTACAATGAGCAGTTCTTC. Its protein is CASRTSGSSYNEQFF.

The J gene is TRBJ2-1, the V gene TRBV12-3 or TRBV12-4; D is possibly TRBD1 or TRBD2 (5 bases each). With 6 bases removed from V and 0 bases from J, the gap between germline ends came to 15 bases. The CDR3 is made up of 16 amino acids. CDR3 sequence (DNA): TGTGCCAGCAGCCAGAGAGGGGATAGCTCCTACAATGAGCAGTTCTTC. Its protein is CASSQRGDSSYNEQFF.

This chain uses TRBV20-1 with TRBJ1-3; D remains ambiguous. CDR3 length: 15 residues. V was shortened by 6 bases and J by 2 bases, with 17 bases between the two germline ends. Germline V gives CDR1 DFQATT, CDR2 SNEGSKA (reference sequence). CDR3 sequence (DNA): TGCAGTGCCCCCCGGGGAGGACGAACTGGAAACACCATATATTTT. Translated: CSAPRGGRTGNTIYF.